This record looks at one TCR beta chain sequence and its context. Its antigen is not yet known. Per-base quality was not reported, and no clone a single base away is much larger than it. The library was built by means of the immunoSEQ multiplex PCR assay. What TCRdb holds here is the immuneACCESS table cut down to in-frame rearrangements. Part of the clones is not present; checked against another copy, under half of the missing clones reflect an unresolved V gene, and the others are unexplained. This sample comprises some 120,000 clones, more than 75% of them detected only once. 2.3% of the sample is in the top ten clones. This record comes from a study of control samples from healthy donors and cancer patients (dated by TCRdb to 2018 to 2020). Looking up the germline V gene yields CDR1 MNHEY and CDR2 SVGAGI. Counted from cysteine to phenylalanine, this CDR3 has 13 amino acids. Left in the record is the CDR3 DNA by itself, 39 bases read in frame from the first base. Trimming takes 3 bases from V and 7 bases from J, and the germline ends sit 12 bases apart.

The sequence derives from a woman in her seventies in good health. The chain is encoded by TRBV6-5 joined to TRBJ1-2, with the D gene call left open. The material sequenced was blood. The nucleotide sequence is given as TGTGCCAGCAGTTATCAGGCGGGAGGTGGCTACACCTTC. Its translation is CASSYQAGGGYTF.